Detailed here is one TCR beta chain. Its matching antigen is unknown. There was at least one pre-ART PBMC sample for each donor, plus at least two post-ART PBMC samples. Trimming took 5 bases from V and 3 from J; bases not matched to a gene: 10. This CDR3 is built from 16 residues. Germline CDR1 SGHVS, CDR2 FQNEAQ. The sample is drawn from a study of long-term antiretroviral therapy in people with HIV. The study, taken as a whole, reports: Sampling of blood ran from about 2004 to 2017, and older ART regimens were possibly in use. ART preceded a rise in diversity that nonetheless stayed lower than in transplant donor controls.

Running of the v3.0 immunoSEQ assay took place at survey level. Sequencing efforts were directed toward roughly 35,000-55,000 T-cell genomes per sample. Sequencing used immunoSEQ multiplex PCR; TCRdb keeps in-frame clones, though not all of them. The profile shows some 35,000 clones, almost 85% of them singletons. This clonotype originated in a young man with HIV. V gene TRBV7-8 combines with J gene TRBJ1-1; 9 positions agree with TRBD1. The sample here was unsorted PBMCs, taken 0.6 years after starting antiretroviral therapy. CDR3 loop: CASSRSRQGGHTEAFF. The CDR3 bases are TGTGCCAGCAGCCGCAGCCGACAGGGGGGACACACTGAAGCTTTCTTT.